This T cell receptor (beta chain) was identified in a study of technical replicates of blood from a handful of donors (TCRdb year 2017). Library preparation employed the immunoSEQ multiplex PCR assay. This immuneACCESS table, as held by TCRdb, lists in-frame sequences with V and J called but not all clones. Of the missing ones, under half trace to an unresolved V gene in checked studies; the others have no known cause. This sample is represented by about 84,000 clones; 97% of them were singletons. 0.18% of the sample rests with the top ten. Only one count was recorded for this clone. Its antigen is unknown. Nothing much larger sits one base from this clone, and base qualities are not available. Between the V and J ends, shortened by 4 bases and 4 bases respectively, the junction contains 10 bases. From its cysteine to its phenylalanine, the CDR3 spans 13 amino acids. The CDR3 DNA has 39 bases and is translated from base 1. The germline V gene provides CDR1 SGHDN and CDR2 FVKESK.

The rearrangement combines TRBV14 with TRBJ2-5; the D gene assignment is ambiguous. Sequencing used T cells isolated from PBMCs. This clonotype was sampled from a human donor in good health. The DNA sequence reads TGTGCCAGCAGCCGAACCGGCGGAGAGACCCAGTACTTC. This gives the protein CASSRTGGETQYF. When the CDR3 is completed using the reference TRBV14 and TRBJ2-5 genes on either side, the full variable domain is EAGVTQFPSHSVIEKGQTVTLRCDPISGHDNLYWYRRVMGKEIKFLLHFVKESKQDESGMPNNRFLAERTGGTYSTLKVQPAELEDSGVYFCASSRTGGETQYFGPGTRLLVL.